The T cell receptor (beta chain) described here comes from a study of T cells after yellow fever vaccination. TCRdb itself ran the 5' RACE reads through MiXCR, one entry per CDR3 protein. The sample records 80,000 to 100,000 distinct CDR3 sequences, 7.5% to 10% being singletons. This CDR3 has 15 amino acids. V lost 2 bases and J 3 bases, leaving 12 bases between the germline ends. CDR1 and CDR2 (germline): SGHVS, FNYEAQ. The V and J genes are TRBV7-6 and TRBJ2-3, with D perhaps matching TRBD1 (6 bases). The sequence was obtained from a young man who received the YFV17D yellow fever vaccine. This specimen was CD8+ T cells not binding an NS4B(214-222) dextramer, sorted from PBMCs, taken around 14 days after the first yellow fever vaccination. DNA of the CDR3: TGTGCCAGCAGCTTAAGGGGGTCTGAGACAGATACGCAGTATTTT. This encodes CASSLRGSETDTQYF.